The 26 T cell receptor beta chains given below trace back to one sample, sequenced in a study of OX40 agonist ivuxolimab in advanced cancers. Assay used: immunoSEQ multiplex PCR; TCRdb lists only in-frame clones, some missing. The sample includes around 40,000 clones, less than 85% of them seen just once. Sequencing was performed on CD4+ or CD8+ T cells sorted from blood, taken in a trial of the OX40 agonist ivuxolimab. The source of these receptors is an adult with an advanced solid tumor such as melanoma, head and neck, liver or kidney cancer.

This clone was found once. Here the CDR3 DNA reads TGTGCCAGCAGTGGGACAGGGGGCGCAAATTCACCCCTCCACTTT. This sequence encodes CASSGTGGANSPLHF. V and J are TRBV2 and TRBJ1-6; 11 bases match TRBD1. With V trimmed by 4 bases and J by 7 bases, 3 bases remained unmatched. CDR3 length: 15 amino acids. Per the germline V gene, CDR1 is SNHLY and CDR2 is FYNNEI.

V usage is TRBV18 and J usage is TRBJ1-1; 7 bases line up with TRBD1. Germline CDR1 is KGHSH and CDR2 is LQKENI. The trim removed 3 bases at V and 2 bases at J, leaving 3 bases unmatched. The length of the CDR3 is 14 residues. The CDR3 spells CASSPQGGNTEAFF. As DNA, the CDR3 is TGTGCCAGCTCACCTCAGGGGGGCAACACTGAAGCTTTCTTT.

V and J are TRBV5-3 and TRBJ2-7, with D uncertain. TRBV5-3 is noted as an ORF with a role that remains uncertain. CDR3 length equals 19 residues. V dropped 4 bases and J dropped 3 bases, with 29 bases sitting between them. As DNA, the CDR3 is TGTGCCAGAAGCCCTCGTGCATCGTCCCGGAACTTAAAAGGCTACGAGCAGTACTTC. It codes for CARSPRASSRNLKGYEQYF.

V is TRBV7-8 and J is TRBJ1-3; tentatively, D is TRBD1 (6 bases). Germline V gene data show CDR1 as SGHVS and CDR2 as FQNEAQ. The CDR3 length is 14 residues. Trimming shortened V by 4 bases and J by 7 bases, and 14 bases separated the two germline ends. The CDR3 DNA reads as TGTGCCAGCAGCTCCACAGGGAATTGGAACACCATATATTTT. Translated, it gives CASSSTGNWNTIYF. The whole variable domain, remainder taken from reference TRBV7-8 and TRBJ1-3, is GAGVSQSPRYKVAKRGQDVALRCDPISGHVSLFWYQQALGQGPEFLTYFQNEAQLDKSGLPSDRFFAERPEGSVSTLKIQRTQQEDSAVYLCASSSTGNWNTIYFGEGSWLTVV.

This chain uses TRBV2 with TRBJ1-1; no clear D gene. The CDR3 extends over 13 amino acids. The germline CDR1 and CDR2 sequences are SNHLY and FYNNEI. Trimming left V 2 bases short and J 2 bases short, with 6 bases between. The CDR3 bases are TGTGCCAGCAGTGAACAGGAAAACACTGAAGCTTTCTTT. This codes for CASSEQENTEAFF.

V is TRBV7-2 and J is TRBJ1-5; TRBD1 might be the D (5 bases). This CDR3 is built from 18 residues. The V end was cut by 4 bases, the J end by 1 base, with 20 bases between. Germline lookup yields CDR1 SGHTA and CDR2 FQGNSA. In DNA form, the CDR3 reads TGTGCCAGCAGCTCAGTGGTCCTATCGGGGGGGAGCAATCAGCCCCAGCATTTT. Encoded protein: CASSSVVLSGGSNQPQHF.

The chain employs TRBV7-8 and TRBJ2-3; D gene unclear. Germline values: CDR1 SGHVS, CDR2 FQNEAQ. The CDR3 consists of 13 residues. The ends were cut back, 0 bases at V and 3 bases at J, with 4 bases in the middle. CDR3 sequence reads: CASSLAWTDTQYF. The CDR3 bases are TGTGCCAGCAGCTTAGCGTGGACAGATACGCAGTATTTT. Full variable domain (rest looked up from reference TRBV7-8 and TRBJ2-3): GAGVSQSPRYKVAKRGQDVALRCDPISGHVSLFWYQQALGQGPEFLTYFQNEAQLDKSGLPSDRFFAERPEGSVSTLKIQRTQQEDSAVYLCASSLAWTDTQYFGPGTRLTVL.

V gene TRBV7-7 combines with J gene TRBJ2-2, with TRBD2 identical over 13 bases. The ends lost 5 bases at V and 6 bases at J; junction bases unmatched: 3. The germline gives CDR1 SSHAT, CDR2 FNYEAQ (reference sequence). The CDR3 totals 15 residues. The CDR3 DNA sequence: TGTGCCAGCAGCCCGACTAGCGGGAGGTCCGGGGAGCTGTTTTTT. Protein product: CASSPTSGRSGELFF.

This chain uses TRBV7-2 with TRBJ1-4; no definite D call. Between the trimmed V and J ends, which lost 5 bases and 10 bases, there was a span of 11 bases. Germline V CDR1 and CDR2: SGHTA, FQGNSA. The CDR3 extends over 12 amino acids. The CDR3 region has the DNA TGTGCCAGCAGCCCCACGGCGGGAAAACTGTTTTTT. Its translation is CASSPTAGKLFF.

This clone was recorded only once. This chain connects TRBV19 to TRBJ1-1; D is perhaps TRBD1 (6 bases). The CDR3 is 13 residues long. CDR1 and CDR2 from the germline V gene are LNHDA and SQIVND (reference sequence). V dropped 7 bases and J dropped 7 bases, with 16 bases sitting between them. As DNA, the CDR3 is TGTGCCAGTATCCCGGAGGGACATCGTGAAGCTTTCTTT. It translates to CASIPEGHREAFF.

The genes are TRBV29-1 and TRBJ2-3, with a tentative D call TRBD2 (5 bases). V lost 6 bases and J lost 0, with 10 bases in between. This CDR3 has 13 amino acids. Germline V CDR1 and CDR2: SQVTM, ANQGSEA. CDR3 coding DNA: TGCAGCGTAGCGGAGACTAGCACAGATACGCAGTATTTT. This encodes CSVAETSTDTQYF.

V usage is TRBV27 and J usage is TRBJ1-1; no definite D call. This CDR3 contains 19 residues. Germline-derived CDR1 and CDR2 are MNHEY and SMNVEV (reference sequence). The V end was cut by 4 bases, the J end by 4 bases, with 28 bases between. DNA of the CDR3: TGTGCCAGCAGTTCCCGCTCCTCCGACACGTCCCCATGGCCCACTGAAGCTTTCTTT. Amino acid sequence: CASSSRSSDTSPWPTEAFF.

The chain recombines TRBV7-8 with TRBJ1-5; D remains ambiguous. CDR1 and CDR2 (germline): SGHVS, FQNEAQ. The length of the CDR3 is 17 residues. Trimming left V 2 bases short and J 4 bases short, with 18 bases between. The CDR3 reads CASSLFPSDRVNQPQHF. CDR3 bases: TGTGCCAGCAGCTTATTTCCTTCTGACCGCGTTAATCAGCCCCAGCATTTT.

For the CDR3, the DNA is TGTGCCAGCAGCTTACCTAGCACAGATACGCAGTATTTT. This sequence encodes CASSLPSTDTQYF. The chain carries TRBV7-6 and TRBJ2-3; D ambiguous. Germline lookup yields CDR1 SGHVS and CDR2 FNYEAQ. This CDR3 has 13 residues. Trimming took 2 bases from V and 0 from J, leaving 3 bases between them.

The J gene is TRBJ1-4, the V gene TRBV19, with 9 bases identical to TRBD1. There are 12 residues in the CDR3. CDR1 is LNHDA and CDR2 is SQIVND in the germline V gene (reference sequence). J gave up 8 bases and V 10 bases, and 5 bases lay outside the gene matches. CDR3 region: CATGTGWEKLFF. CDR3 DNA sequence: TGTGCCACCGGGACAGGGTGGGAAAAACTGTTTTTT.

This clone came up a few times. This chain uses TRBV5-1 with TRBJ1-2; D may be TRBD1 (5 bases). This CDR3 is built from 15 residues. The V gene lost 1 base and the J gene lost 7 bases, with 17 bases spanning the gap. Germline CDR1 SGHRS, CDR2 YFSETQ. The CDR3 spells CASSLLQGGVGGYTF. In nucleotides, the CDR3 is TGCGCCAGCAGCTTGTTACAAGGAGGGGTCGGTGGCTACACCTTC.

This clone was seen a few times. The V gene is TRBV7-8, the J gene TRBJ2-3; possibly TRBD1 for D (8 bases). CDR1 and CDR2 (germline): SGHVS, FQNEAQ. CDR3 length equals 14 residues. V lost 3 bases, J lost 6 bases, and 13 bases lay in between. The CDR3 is CASSFTGGGDTQYF. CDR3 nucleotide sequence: TGTGCCAGCAGCTTTACAGGGGGAGGGGATACGCAGTATTTT.

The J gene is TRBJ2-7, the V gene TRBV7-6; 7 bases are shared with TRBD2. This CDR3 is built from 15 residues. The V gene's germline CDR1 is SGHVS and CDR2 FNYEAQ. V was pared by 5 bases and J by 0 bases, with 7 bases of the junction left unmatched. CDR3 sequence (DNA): TGTGCCAGCAGCCCCGGCGGGGAGGGCTCCTACGAGCAGTACTTC. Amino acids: CASSPGGEGSYEQYF.

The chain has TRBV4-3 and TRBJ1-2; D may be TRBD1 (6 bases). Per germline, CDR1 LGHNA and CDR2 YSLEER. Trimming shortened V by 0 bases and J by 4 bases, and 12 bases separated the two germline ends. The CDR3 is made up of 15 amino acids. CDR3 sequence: CASSQDRQGSYGYTF. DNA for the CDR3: TGCGCCAGCAGCCAAGATCGGCAGGGGTCCTATGGCTACACCTTC.

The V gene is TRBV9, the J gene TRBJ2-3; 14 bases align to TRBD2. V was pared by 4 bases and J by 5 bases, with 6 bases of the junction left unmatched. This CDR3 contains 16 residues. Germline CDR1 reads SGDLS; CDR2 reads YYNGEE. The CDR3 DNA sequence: TGTGCCAGCAGCCCTGTCGGACTAGCGGGAGGAGATACGCAGTATTTT. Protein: CASSPVGLAGGDTQYF.

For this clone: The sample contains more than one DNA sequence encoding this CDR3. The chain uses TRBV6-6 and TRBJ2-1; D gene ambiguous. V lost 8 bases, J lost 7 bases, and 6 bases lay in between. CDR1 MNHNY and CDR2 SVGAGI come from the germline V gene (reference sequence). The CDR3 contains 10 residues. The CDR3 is CASGPNEQFF. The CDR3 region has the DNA TGTGCCAGCGGCCCGAATGAGCAGTTCTTC.

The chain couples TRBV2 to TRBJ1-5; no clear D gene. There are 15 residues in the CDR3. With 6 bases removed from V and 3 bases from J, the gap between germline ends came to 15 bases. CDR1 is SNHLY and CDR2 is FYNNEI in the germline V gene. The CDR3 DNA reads TGTGCCAGCAGGTCCGAGACCGGTCCCAATCAGCCCCAGCATTTT. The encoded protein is CASRSETGPNQPQHF.

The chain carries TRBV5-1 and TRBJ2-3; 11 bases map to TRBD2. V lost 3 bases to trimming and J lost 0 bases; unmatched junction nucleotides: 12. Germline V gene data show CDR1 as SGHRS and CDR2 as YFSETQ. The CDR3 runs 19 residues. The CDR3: CASSWNSGRAVVSTDTQYF. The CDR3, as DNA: TGCGCCAGCAGCTGGAATAGCGGGAGGGCCGTAGTTAGCACAGATACGCAGTATTTT.

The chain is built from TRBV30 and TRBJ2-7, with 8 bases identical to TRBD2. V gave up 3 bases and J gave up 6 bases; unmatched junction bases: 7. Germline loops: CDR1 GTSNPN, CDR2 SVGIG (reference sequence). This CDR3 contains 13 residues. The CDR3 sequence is CAWSLGLELEQYF. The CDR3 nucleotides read TGTGCCTGGAGCCTGGGACTAGAACTCGAGCAGTACTTC. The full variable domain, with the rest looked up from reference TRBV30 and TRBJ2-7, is SQTIHQWPATLVQPVGSPLSLECTVEGTSNPNLYWYRQAAGRGLQLLFYSVGIGQISSEVPQNLSASRPQDRQFILSSKKLLLSDSGFYLCAWSLGLELEQYFGPGTRLTVT.

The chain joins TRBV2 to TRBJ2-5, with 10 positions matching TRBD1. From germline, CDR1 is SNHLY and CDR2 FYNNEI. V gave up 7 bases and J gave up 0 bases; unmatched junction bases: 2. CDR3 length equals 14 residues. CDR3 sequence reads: CASTGQGNQETQYF. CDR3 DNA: TGTGCCAGCACGGGACAGGGGAACCAAGAGACCCAGTACTTC.

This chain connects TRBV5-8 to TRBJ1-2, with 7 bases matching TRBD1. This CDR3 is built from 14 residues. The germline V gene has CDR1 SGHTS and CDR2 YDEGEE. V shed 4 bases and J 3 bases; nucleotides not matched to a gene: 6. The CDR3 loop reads CASSGRQGHYGYTF. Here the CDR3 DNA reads TGTGCCAGCAGCGGCAGACAGGGACACTATGGCTACACCTTC. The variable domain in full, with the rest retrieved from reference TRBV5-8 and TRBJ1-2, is EAGVTQSPTHLIKTRGQQATLRCSPISGHTSVYWYQQALGLGLQFLLWYDEGEERNRGNFPPRFSGRQFPNYSSELNVNALELEDSALYLCASSGRQGHYGYTFGSGTRLTVV.